Presented here are 2 T cell receptor beta chains from one specimen sequenced in a study of cytomegalovirus exposure and HLA in healthy donors. The PCR had 60 Vbeta and 13 Jbeta primers. Only in-frame clones appear in the TCRdb table, and some are missing; sequencing was by immunoSEQ multiplex PCR. The sample consists of around 150,000 clones, about three quarters of them appearing once. The sample taken for sequencing was PBMCs. The receptor set was obtained from a woman aged 30 to 39 in good health and CMV-seronegative.

The chain joins TRBV6-5 to TRBJ2-7; TRBD2 matches 8 bases. The germline V gene has CDR1 MNHEY and CDR2 SVGAGI. The CDR3 is 15 residues long. J lost 4 bases, V lost 0 bases, and 5 bases had no gene match. For the CDR3, the DNA is TGTGCCAGCAGTTACTCAGGGTCGGGGGGGTACGAGCAGTACTTC. The encoded protein is CASSYSGSGGYEQYF.

This clone was detected only once. V and J are TRBV30 and TRBJ2-7, with 10 bases lining up with TRBD1. Germline CDR1 GTSNPN, CDR2 SVGIG (reference sequence). The CDR3 consists of 16 residues. Germline trimming cut 2 bases from V and 6 bases from J; bases unmatched to any gene: 13. CDR3: CAWSTLGGTGDGEQYF. The CDR3 DNA sequence: TGTGCCTGGAGTACCCTTGGGGGGACAGGGGACGGCGAGCAGTACTTC.